This T cell receptor (beta chain) originates from a study of control samples from healthy donors and cancer patients. Repertoires were generated with immunoSEQ multiplex PCR, while TCRdb's copy carries only in-frame clones and drops some. The sample yields some 140,000 clones, approximately 96% seen once. This TCR was recovered from a man aged 35-49 years in good health. The sample was blood.

CDR3 sequence: CASSLGLYNEQFF. The CDR3 DNA reads TGTGCCAGCAGCCTAGGGCTCTACAATGAGCAGTTCTTC. The chain is built from TRBV11-2 and TRBJ2-1; no firm D call. Germline V gene data show CDR1 as SGHAT and CDR2 as FQNNGV. CDR3 length: 13 residues. Deletions cut 5 bases from V and 3 bases from J, with 8 bases between.